The source of this T cell receptor (beta chain) is a study of control samples from healthy donors and cancer patients. Measured with immunoSEQ multiplex PCR; TCRdb has only the in-frame clones, and not every one. The sample yields some 73,000 clones, roughly 94% seen once. CDR1 is MRHNA, CDR2 SNTAGT, per germline. V shed 4 bases and J shed 9 bases, with 19 bases lying between them. The CDR3 has 15 residues. This clonotype originated in a woman in her forties in good health. The sequencing sample was made of blood. V usage is TRBV6-4 and J usage is TRBJ2-1, with a tentative D call TRBD2 (6 bases). CDR3 DNA: TGTGCCAGCAGTGGGGTGGGGGGAGAAGGAGTTGAGCAGTTCTTC. As protein: CASSGVGGEGVEQFF.